One TCR beta chain is described in this entry. The antigen is not known. The source of the sample is a study of T cell responses to AZD1222 COVID-19 vaccine. Study-wide results and limits: Repertoire collection took place solely once the T cell response had peaked. Unmutated variant regions are reportedly targeted by nearly half of spike-specific TCRs. Donors in the cohort were predominantly white British and more often female, and clonal diversity was possibly underestimated.

Germline assignment: CDR1 SGHAT and CDR2 FQNNGV. The CDR3 sequence is 14 residues long. V lost 0 bases and J lost 7, with 12 bases in between. Produced via immunoSEQ multiplex PCR; TCRdb's table is partial and in-frame only. The top ten hold around 15% of the sample, which has 25,000 to 40,000 clones, 85% to 90% seen once. Sequencing was performed on peripheral blood, taken 28 days after the second AZD1222 dose. V gene TRBV11-2 combines with J gene TRBJ1-1; D uncertain. The sequence was collected from an adult who received the AZD1222 COVID-19 vaccine. As DNA, the CDR3 is TGTGCCAGCAGCTTAGATCTTAAAGGGATTGAAGCTTTCTTT. Amino acids: CASSLDLKGIEAFF.